This T cell receptor beta chain was sequenced during a study of T cell responses to AZD1222 COVID-19 vaccine. The V and J ends lost 2 bases and 6 bases, in that order; junction bases with no gene match: 2. Germline CDR1 reads SGHRS; CDR2 reads YFSETQ. The CDR3 consists of 13 residues. Using immunoSEQ multiplex PCR, the repertoire was profiled, and TCRdb retains in-frame clones only, with some absent. The data hold some 150,000 clones, with just over 85% observed a single time. The chain recombines TRBV5-1 with TRBJ2-1; TRBD2 aligns across 7 bases. The material was peripheral blood, obtained 28 days after the second AZD1222 dose. The receptor was derived from an adult who received the AZD1222 COVID-19 vaccine. The CDR3 loop reads CASSFPGGNEQFF. CDR3 bases: TGCGCCAGCAGCTTTCCGGGGGGCAATGAGCAGTTCTTC.